These T cell receptor beta chains were read from a single sample in a study of regulatory T cells in long-lasting Graves disease. TCRdb re-called the multiplex PCR reads with MiXCR, one entry per CDR3 protein. This sample has roughly 500,000 distinct CDR3 sequences, with 11% to 15% found just once. These data were also filed under a second study, of T cells in Graves' hyperthyroidism and ophthalmopathy.

The sample in question was peripheral blood mononuclear cells (PBMCs), obtained at new diagnosis, from a patient treated with antithyroid drugs. The receptors shown here come from a woman aged 50 to 65 with Graves disease. CDR3s include the opening cysteine and the closing phenylalanine or tryptophan. The order of the fields is V gene, D gene, J gene, clone size, CDR3 protein, CDR3 DNA. The D gene is left open where the match is weak. Not every row has a clone size; where given, it reads once, few, many or a size class.

TRBV14	-	TRBJ2-7	once	CASIPDPLQGQSYEQYF	TGTGCCAGCATCCCCGACCCGCTCCAGGGACAAAGCTACGAGCAGTACTTC
TRBV10-3	-	TRBJ1-1	many	CAISVDSIMNTEAFF	TGTGCCATCAGTGTTGACAGTATCATGAACACTGAAGCTTTCTTT
TRBV6-1	TRBD1	TRBJ1-3	-	CASSEAEGTAGNTIYF	TGTGCCAGCAGTGAAGCTGAAGGGACAGCTGGAAACACCATATATTTT
TRBV2	TRBD1	TRBJ1-2	-	CASSHSRDRERYYGYTF	TGTGCCAGCAGTCATTCCCGGGACAGGGAAAGGTACTATGGCTACACCTTC
TRBV27	-	TRBJ2-7	many	CASSIDTGSYEQYF	TGTGCCAGCAGTATCGACACAGGGTCCTACGAGCAGTACTTC
TRBV2	-	TRBJ1-1	many	CASNWDLNTEAFF	TGTGCCAGCAATTGGGACTTGAACACTGAAGCTTTCTTT
TRBV3-1	-	TRBJ1-6	many	CASSQDGTLRSPLHF	TGTGCCAGCAGCCAAGACGGGACACTGCGTTCACCCCTCCACTTT
TRBV6-2/TRBV6-3	TRBD2	TRBJ2-1	-	CASSLERGRHNEQFF	TGTGCCAGCAGTTTAGAGCGGGGGCGGCACAATGAGCAGTTCTTC
TRBV28	TRBD1	TRBJ2-7	many	CASSLWTGGSYEQYF	TGTGCCAGCAGTTTATGGACAGGGGGCTCCTACGAGCAGTACTTC
TRBV20-1	-	TRBJ2-7	few	CSALSSASSYEQYF	TGCAGTGCCCTTAGTAGCGCTAGCTCCTACGAGCAGTACTTC
TRBV15	-	TRBJ1-4	-	CATSEGVGNEKLFF	TGTGCCACCTCTGAGGGGGTCGGGAATGAAAAACTGTTTTTT
TRBV7-2	TRBD2	TRBJ2-1	-	CASSFGLAGVGNEQFF	TGTGCCAGCAGCTTTGGGCTAGCGGGAGTGGGCAATGAGCAGTTCTTC
TRBV6-2/TRBV6-3	-	TRBJ1-4	-	CASSYTPSGIKEKLFF	TGTGCCAGCAGTTATACCCCGAGTGGGATTAAGGAAAAACTGTTTTTT
TRBV5-1	TRBD2	TRBJ2-6	-	CASSFLGLAGATLSGANVLTF	TGCGCCAGCAGCTTCCTGGGACTAGCGGGAGCTACTCTCTCTGGGGCCAACGTCCTGACTTTC
TRBV6-1	-	TRBJ1-2	many	CASSEDYGYTF	TGTGCCAGCAGTGAAGACTATGGCTACACCTTC
TRBV7-9	-	TRBJ2-1	-	CASSLMGPIYNKQFF	TGTGCCAGCAGCTTAATGGGGCCTATCTACAATAAGCAGTTCTTC
TRBV18	TRBD2	TRBJ2-7	many	CASSPRVAGEDEQYF	TGTGCCAGCTCCCCGAGGGTAGCGGGAGAGGACGAGCAGTACTTC
TRBV12-3/TRBV12-4	-	TRBJ2-1	-	CASSLGSAGWYNEQFF	TGTGCCAGCAGTTTAGGGTCTGCGGGATGGTACAATGAGCAGTTCTTC
TRBV20-1	TRBD2	TRBJ2-3	few	CSARDQTSGRDTQYF	TGCAGTGCTAGAGATCAGACTAGCGGGAGAGATACGCAGTATTTT
TRBV10-1	-	TRBJ2-7	-	CASSEFSYEQYF	TGCGCCAGCAGTGAGTTCTCCTACGAGCAGTACTTC
TRBV6-1	TRBD1	TRBJ2-7	many	CASTRTGGSSSYEQYF	TGTGCCAGCACCAGGACAGGGGGCTCTAGCTCCTACGAGCAGTACTTC
TRBV30	-	TRBJ1-1	many	CAWSVTENTEAFF	TGTGCCTGGAGTGTGACGGAAAACACTGAAGCTTTCTTT
TRBV10-3	TRBD1	TRBJ2-7	many	CAISDRDRGRYEQYF	TGTGCCATCAGTGACCGGGACAGGGGGCGGTACGAGCAGTACTTC
TRBV5-1	TRBD2	TRBJ2-3	many	CASSPEGAGVVVTQYF	TGCGCCAGCAGCCCGGAGGGAGCGGGAGTGGTAGTTACGCAGTATTTT
TRBV6-1	TRBD1	TRBJ2-7	many	CASSAAGTGLNYEQYF	TGTGCCAGCAGTGCAGCCGGGACAGGGTTAAACTACGAGCAGTACTTC
TRBV27	TRBD2	TRBJ2-3	many	CASSLIGGRIWDTQYF	TGTGCCAGCAGTTTAATCGGCGGGAGAATTTGGGATACGCAGTATTTT
TRBV5-1	TRBD1	TRBJ2-3	few	CASSLGDRETPDTQYF	TGCGCCAGCAGCTTGGGTGACAGGGAAACACCTGATACGCAGTATTTT
TRBV18	TRBD1	TRBJ2-1	few	CASSPGTGVDEQSF	TGTGCCAGCTCACCCGGGACAGGGGTGGATGAGCAGTCCTTC
TRBV28	-	TRBJ2-7	many	CASRAGVVTYEQYF	TGTGCCAGCAGAGCAGGGGTAGTTACCTACGAGCAGTACTTC
TRBV27	-	TRBJ1-4	-	CASRRDSRATNEKLFF	TGTGCCAGCAGACGGGACTCCCGGGCTACTAATGAAAAACTGTTTTTT
TRBV20-1	-	TRBJ2-7	-	CSARAGSSYEQYF	TGCAGTGCTAGAGCCGGCAGCTCCTACGAGCAGTACTTC
TRBV5-1	-	TRBJ2-7	few	CASSSGGLLDEQYF	TGCGCCAGCAGCTCCGGGGGCTTATTGGACGAGCAGTACTTC
TRBV28	-	TRBJ2-7	many	CASSPHPDWSYEQYF	TGTGCCAGCAGTCCGCACCCGGACTGGTCCTACGAGCAGTACTTC
TRBV7-3	-	TRBJ2-3	-	CASSSRTERADTQYF	TGTGCCAGCAGCTCCCGGACCGAAAGGGCAGATACGCAGTATTTT
TRBV12-3/TRBV12-4	-	TRBJ1-2	many	CASSFTQGSGYTF	TGTGCCAGCAGTTTTACGCAGGGGTCGGGCTACACCTTC
TRBV20-1	-	TRBJ2-7	many	CSAQAGSYEQYF	TGCAGTGCTCAGGCGGGGTCCTACGAGCAGTACTTC
TRBV6-2/TRBV6-3	TRBD2	TRBJ2-7	many	CASSEVNWEGNFPYEQYF	TGTGCCAGCAGTGAAGTGAACTGGGAGGGAAATTTCCCCTACGAGCAGTACTTC